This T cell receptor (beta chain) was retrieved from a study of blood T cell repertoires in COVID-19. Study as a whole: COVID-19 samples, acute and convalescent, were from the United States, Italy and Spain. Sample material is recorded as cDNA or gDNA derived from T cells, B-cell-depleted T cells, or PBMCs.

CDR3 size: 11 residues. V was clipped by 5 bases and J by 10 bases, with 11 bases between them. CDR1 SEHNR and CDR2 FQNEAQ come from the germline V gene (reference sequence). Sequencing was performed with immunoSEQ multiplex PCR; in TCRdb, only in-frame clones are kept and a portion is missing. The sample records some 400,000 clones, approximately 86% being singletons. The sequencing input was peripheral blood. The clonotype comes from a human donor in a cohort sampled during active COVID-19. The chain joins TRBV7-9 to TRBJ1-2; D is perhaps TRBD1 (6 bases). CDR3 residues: CASSLDRVYTF. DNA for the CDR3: TGTGCCAGCAGCCTGGACAGAGTCTACACCTTC.